The T cell receptor (beta chain) described here comes from a study of response to subunit inactivated influenza vaccine. This clonotype was recorded many times. No antigen is known for it. Each CDR3 protein is one row after TCRdb ran MiXCR on the RT-PCR reads. The sample includes approximately 490,000 distinct CDR3 sequences, 6.5% to 8% of them seen just once. Regarding the study as a whole: The authors put forward the suggestion that each seasonal influenza vaccination may bring in only a limited number of new T cells.

This sequence originates from a man aged 50-75 years who received an inactivated influenza vaccine. The specimen was PBMCs from blood, collected around 25 months after vaccination.

CDR3 in amino acids: CASQIGLASTGELFF. The DNA of the CDR3 is TGTGCCAGTCAAATCGGGCTAGCCAGCACCGGGGAGCTGTTTTTT. The chain links TRBV6-1 to TRBJ2-2; D perhaps matches TRBD2 (5 bases). The V end lost 9 bases, the J end lost 4 bases, and 18 bases lay between the germline ends. Germline loops: CDR1 MNHNS, CDR2 SASEGT. The CDR3 has 15 amino acids.